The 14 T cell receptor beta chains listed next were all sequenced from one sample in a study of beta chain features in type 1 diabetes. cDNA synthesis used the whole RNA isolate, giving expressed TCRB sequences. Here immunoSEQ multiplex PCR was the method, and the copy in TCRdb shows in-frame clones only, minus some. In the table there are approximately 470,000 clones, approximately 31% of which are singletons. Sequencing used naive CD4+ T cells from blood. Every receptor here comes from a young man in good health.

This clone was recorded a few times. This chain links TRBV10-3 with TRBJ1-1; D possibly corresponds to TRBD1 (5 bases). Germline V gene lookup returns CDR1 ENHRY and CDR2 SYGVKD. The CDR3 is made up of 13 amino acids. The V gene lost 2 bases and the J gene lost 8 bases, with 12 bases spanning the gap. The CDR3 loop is CAISEGTTGEAFF. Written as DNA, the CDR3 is TGTGCCATCAGTGAGGGTACCACAGGAGAAGCTTTCTTT.

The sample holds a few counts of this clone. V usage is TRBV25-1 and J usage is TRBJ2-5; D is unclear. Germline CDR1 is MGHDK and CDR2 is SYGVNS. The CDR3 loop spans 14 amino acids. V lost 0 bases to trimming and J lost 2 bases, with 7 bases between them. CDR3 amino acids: CASSEYWSQETQYF. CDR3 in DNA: TGTGCCAGCAGTGAATATTGGAGTCAAGAGACCCAGTACTTC. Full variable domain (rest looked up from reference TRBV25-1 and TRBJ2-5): EADIYQTPRYLVIGTGKKITLECSQTMGHDKMYWYQQDPGMELHLIHYSYGVNSTEKGDLSSESTVSRIRTEHFPLTLESARPSHTSQYLCASSEYWSQETQYFGPGTRLLVL.

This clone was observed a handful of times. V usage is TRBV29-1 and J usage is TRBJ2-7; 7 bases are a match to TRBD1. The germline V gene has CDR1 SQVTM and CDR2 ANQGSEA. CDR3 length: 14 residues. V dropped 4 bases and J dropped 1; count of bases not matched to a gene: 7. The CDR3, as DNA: TGCAGCGTTGGTGTCGGGACAGCGTCCTACGAGCAGTACTTC. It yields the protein CSVGVGTASYEQYF.

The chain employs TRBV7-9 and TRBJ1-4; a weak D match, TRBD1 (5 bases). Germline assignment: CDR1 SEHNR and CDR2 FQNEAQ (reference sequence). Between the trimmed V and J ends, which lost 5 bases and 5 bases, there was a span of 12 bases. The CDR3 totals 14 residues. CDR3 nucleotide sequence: TGTGCCAGCAGCCCTATCGGGGGGAATGAAAAACTGTTTTTT. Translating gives CASSPIGGNEKLFF.

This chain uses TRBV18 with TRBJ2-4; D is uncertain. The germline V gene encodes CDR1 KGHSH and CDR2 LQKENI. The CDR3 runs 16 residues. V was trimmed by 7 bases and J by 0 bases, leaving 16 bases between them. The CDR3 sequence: CASCPDEPLAKNIQYF. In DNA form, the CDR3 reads TGTGCCAGCTGCCCGGACGAACCTCTAGCCAAAAACATTCAGTACTTC. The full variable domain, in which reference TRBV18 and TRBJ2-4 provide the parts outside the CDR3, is NAGVMQNPRHLVRRRGQEARLRCSPMKGHSHVYWYRQLPEEGLKFMVYLQKENIIDESGMPKERFSAEFPKEGPSILRIQQVVRGDSAAYFCASCPDEPLAKNIQYFGAGTRLSVL.

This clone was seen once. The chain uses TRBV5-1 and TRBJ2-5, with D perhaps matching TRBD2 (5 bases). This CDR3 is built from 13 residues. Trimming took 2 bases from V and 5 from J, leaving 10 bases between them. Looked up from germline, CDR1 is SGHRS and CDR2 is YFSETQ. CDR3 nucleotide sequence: TGCGCCAGCAGCTTCATGGACTGGGAGACCCAGTACTTC. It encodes CASSFMDWETQYF.

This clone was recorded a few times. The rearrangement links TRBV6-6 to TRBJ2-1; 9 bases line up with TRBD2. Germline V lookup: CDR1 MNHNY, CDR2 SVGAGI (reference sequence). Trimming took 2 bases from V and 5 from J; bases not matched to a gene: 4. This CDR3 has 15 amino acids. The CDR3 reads CASSYAASGDNEQFF. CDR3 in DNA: TGTGCCAGCAGTTACGCGGCTAGCGGGGACAATGAGCAGTTCTTC.

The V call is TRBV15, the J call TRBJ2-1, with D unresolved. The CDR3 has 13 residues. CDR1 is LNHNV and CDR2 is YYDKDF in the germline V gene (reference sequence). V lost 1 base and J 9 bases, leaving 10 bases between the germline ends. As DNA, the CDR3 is TGTGCCACCAGCAGAGCCCCCCACGGTGAGCAGTTCTTC. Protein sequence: CATSRAPHGEQFF.

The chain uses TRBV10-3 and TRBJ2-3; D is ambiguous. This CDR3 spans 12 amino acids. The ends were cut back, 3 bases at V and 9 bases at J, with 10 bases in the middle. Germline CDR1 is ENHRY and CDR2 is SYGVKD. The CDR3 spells CAISDRAETQYF. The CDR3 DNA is TGTGCCATCAGTGATCGGGCGGAGACGCAGTATTTT.

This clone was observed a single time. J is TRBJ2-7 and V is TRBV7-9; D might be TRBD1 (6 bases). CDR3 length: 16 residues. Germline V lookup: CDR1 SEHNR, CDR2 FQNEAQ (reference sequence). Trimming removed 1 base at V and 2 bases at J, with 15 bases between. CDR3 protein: CASSLVRPGATYEQYF. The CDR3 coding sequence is TGTGCCAGCAGCTTAGTCCGGCCAGGGGCTACCTACGAGCAGTACTTC.

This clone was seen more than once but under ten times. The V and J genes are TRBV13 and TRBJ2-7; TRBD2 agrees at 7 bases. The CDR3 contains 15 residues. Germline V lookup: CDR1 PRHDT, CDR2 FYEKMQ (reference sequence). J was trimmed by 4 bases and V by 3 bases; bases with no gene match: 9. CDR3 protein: CASSFRASGQYEQYF. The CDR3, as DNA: TGTGCCAGCAGCTTTAGGGCTAGCGGACAATACGAGCAGTACTTC. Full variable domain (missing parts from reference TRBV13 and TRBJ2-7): AAGVIQSPRHLIKEKRETATLKCYPIPRHDTVYWYQQGPGQDPQFLISFYEKMQSDKGSIPDRFSAQQFSDYHSELNMSSLELGDSALYFCASSFRASGQYEQYFGPGTRLTVT.

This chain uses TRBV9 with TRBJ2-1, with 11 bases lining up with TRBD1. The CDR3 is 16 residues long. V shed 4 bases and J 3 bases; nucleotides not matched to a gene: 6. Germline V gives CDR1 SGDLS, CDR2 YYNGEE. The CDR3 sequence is CASSPPGTGGYNEQFF. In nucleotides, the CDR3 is TGTGCCAGCAGCCCCCCCGGGACAGGGGGCTACAATGAGCAGTTCTTC. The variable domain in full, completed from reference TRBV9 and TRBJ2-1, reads DSGVTQTPKHLITATGQRVTLRCSPRSGDLSVYWYQQSLDQGLQFLIQYYNGEERAKGNILERFSAQQFPDLHSELNLSSLELGDSALYFCASSPPGTGGYNEQFFGPGTRLTVL.

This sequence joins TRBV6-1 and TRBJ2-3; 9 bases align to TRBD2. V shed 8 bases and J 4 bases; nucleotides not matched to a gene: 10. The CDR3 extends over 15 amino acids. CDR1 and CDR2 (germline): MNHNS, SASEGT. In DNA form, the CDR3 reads TGTGCCAGCGGAATGGGGACTAGCTTCGCAGATACGCAGTATTTT. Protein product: CASGMGTSFADTQYF.

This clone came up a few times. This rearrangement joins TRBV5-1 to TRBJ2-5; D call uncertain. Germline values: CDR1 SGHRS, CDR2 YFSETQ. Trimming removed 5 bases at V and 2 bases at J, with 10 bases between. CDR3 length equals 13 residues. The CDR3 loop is CASRVGLQETQYF. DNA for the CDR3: TGCGCCAGCAGAGTGGGGTTACAAGAGACCCAGTACTTC. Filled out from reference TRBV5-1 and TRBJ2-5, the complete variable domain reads KAGVTQTPRYLIKTRGQQVTLSCSPISGHRSVSWYQQTPGQGLQFLFEYFSETQRNKGNFPGRFSGRQFSNSRSEMNVSTLELGDSALYLCASRVGLQETQYFGPGTRLLVL.